The following is a T cell receptor (beta chain) sequence with its context. The antigen this receptor binds is unknown. No much larger clonotype is one base removed from it; base qualities were not supplied. The method behind the library was the immunoSEQ multiplex PCR assay. Drawn from immuneACCESS, this table holds only the in-frame rearrangements with V and J called that TCRdb kept. Clones are partly lost; checked studies trace under half to an unresolved V gene and leave the rest unexplained. This sample lists a few hundred clones; over 65% were detected once. More than 9.5% of the sample lies in the top ten. After removal of 5 bases from V and 2 bases from J, the junction retains 7 bases not matched to a gene. The CDR3 goes from the cysteine to the phenylalanine over 15 residues. Of the read, only the CDR3 DNA is kept; its 45 bases are in frame from base 1. According to the germline V gene, CDR1 reads SGHAT and CDR2 reads FQNNGV.

These data belong to a study of T cell repertoires in chronic hepatitis B (dated 2019 in TCRdb). The specimen was total CD8+ T cells from PBMCs. The rearranged segments are TRBV11-2 and TRBJ1-2; 8 bases in the junction line up with TRBD1. This receptor was identified in a human donor with chronic hepatitis B virus infection. The DNA sequence follows: TGTGCCAGCAGCCCCGGGAGGACAGGGAACTATGGCTACACCTTC. It translates to CASSPGRTGNYGYTF. Full variable domain (CDR3 extended with the reference TRBV11-2 and TRBJ1-2 proteins): EAGVAQSPRYKIIEKRQSVAFWCNPISGHATLYWYQQILGQGPKLLIQFQNNGVVDDSQLPKDRFSAERLKGVDSTLKIQPAKLEDSAVYLCASSPGRTGNYGYTFGSGTRLTVV.